The 13 T cell receptor beta chains given below trace back to one sample, sequenced in a study of blood T cell repertoires in COVID-19. Using immunoSEQ multiplex PCR, the repertoire was profiled, and TCRdb retains in-frame clones only, with some absent. The sample lists fewer than 350,000 clones, around 90% occurring once. Sequenced: PBMCs or T cells enriched from blood (not recorded which). The receptors shown here come from a young woman with acute COVID-19.

This chain uses TRBV7-6 with TRBJ2-5; D ambiguous. This CDR3 contains 15 residues. Germline CDR1 reads SGHVS; CDR2 reads FNYEAQ. V was pared by 0 bases and J by 1 base, with 9 bases between. CDR3 coding DNA: TGTGCCAGCAGCTTAGCGTTTGGCAGCCAAGAGACCCAGTACTTC. Translated: CASSLAFGSQETQYF.

With respect to this clone: At the DNA level, this CDR3 is encoded by other sequences in the same sample as well. The CDR3 DNA reads as TGTGCCAGCAGCTTTGGTAGCGGGAGTCACAATGAGCAGTTCTTC. It codes for CASSFGSGSHNEQFF. The genes are TRBV5-5 and TRBJ2-1; 9 bases align to TRBD2. Germline V lookup: CDR1 SGHKS, CDR2 YYEKEE (reference sequence). The CDR3 loop spans 15 amino acids. The V gene end was trimmed by 2 bases and the J gene end by 5 bases; junction bases not matched to a gene: 5.

The V and J genes are TRBV7-8 and TRBJ2-3; no clear D gene. Trimming took off 1 base at V and 6 bases at J, with 5 bases between the two ends. Per germline, CDR1 SGHVS and CDR2 FQNEAQ. CDR3 length: 12 residues. As DNA, the CDR3 is TGTGCCAGCAGCTTAGGGGCCGATACGCAGTATTTT. As protein: CASSLGADTQYF.

This chain joins TRBV7-9 and TRBJ2-7; possible D gene TRBD2, 6 bases. V was trimmed by 0 bases and J by 6 bases, leaving 15 bases between them. CDR3 length: 15 amino acids. Germline V gives CDR1 SEHNR, CDR2 FQNEAQ (reference sequence). This chain's CDR3 is CASSLAGGPTFEQYF. CDR3 bases: TGTGCCAGCAGCTTAGCCGGGGGACCGACTTTCGAGCAGTACTTC.

CDR3 sequence reads: CASSTQGNNSPLHF. The CDR3 DNA reads as TGTGCCAGCAGTACACAGGGGAATAATTCACCCCTCCACTTT. J is TRBJ1-6 and V is TRBV7-2; 7 bases are a match to TRBD1. V trimming: 6 bases; J trimming: 5 bases; junction bases outside the gene matches: 4. The CDR3 is 14 amino acids. Germline CDR1 is SGHTA and CDR2 is FQGNSA.

The genes are TRBV3-1 (or the pseudogene TRBV3-2) and TRBJ2-7; 8 bases agree with TRBD2. CDR1 is LGHDT and CDR2 is YNNKEL in the germline V gene (reference sequence). V gave up 4 bases and J gave up 7 bases; unmatched junction bases: 12. This CDR3 contains 15 residues. The CDR3 DNA follows: TGTGCCAGCAGCCCACTCCCGGGAGGGCCGAGGGAGCAGTACTTC. Protein product: CASSPLPGGPREQYF.

The chain recombines TRBV4-2 with TRBJ2-7; D is unresolved. The CDR3 spans 18 residues. Deletions cut 0 bases from V and 4 bases from J, with 22 bases between. Germline V lookup: CDR1 LGHNA, CDR2 YNFKEQ. The DNA of the CDR3 is TGTGCCAGCAGCCAAGATCTACCGTCGGCGTCCCGAGGATACGAGCAGTACTTC. It codes for CASSQDLPSASRGYEQYF.

The chain has TRBV12-3 or TRBV12-4 and TRBJ1-1; 7 nucleotides line up with TRBD1. The CDR3 is 13 residues long. The V and J ends lost 7 bases and 5 bases, in that order; junction bases with no gene match: 7. The CDR3 spells CASTFRGRTEAFF. CDR3 nucleotide sequence: TGTGCCAGCACTTTTAGGGGGCGAACTGAAGCTTTCTTT.

This chain connects TRBV10-2 to TRBJ2-7; D perhaps matches TRBD1 (6 bases). The CDR3 runs to 15 residues. Germline V gene lookup returns CDR1 WSHSY and CDR2 SAAADI. Trimming pared 6 bases from V and 7 bases from J, leaving 22 bases between. CDR3 coding DNA: TGCGCCAGCAGCGGCTCCCAGGGGCCAGCGTGGGAGCAGTACTTC. Residues: CASSGSQGPAWEQYF.

The chain joins TRBV29-1 to TRBJ1-2; D is unclear. Trimming left V 5 bases short and J 7 bases short, with 17 bases between. The germline CDR1 and CDR2 sequences are SQVTM and ANQGSEA. This CDR3 spans 13 amino acids. CDR3 DNA: TGCAGCGTTCCTTCGCCCGGGGTGGGTGGCTACACCTTC. Its translation is CSVPSPGVGGYTF.

The V and J genes are TRBV6-1 and TRBJ2-2; D remains unclear. The germline CDR1 and CDR2 sequences are MNHNS and SASEGT. V lost 3 bases, J lost 5 bases, and 10 bases lay in between. CDR3 length: 14 amino acids. DNA for the CDR3: TGTGCCAGCAGTGAGGTTAGCAGTACCGGGGAGCTGTTTTTT. Protein product: CASSEVSSTGELFF.

The chain joins TRBV4-3 to TRBJ2-1; TRBD1 matches 7 bases. CDR3 size: 15 residues. The germline V gene encodes CDR1 LGHNA and CDR2 YSLEER. J lost 14 bases, V lost 0 bases, and 13 bases had no gene match. CDR3 residues: CASSQDLAPGTEKFF. The CDR3 DNA sequence: TGCGCCAGCAGCCAAGACCTCGCTCCGGGGACAGAGAAGTTCTTC.

The V gene is TRBV2, the J gene TRBJ2-1; 11 nucleotides line up with TRBD2. CDR3 length: 14 amino acids. The junction had 7 bases not matched to a gene; V was cut back by 3 bases and J by 12 bases. Germline values: CDR1 SNHLY, CDR2 FYNNEI. The CDR3 DNA follows: TGTGCCAGCAGTGACTGGCTAGCGGGAGGCGGGCAGTTCTTC. It is translated as CASSDWLAGGGQFF.